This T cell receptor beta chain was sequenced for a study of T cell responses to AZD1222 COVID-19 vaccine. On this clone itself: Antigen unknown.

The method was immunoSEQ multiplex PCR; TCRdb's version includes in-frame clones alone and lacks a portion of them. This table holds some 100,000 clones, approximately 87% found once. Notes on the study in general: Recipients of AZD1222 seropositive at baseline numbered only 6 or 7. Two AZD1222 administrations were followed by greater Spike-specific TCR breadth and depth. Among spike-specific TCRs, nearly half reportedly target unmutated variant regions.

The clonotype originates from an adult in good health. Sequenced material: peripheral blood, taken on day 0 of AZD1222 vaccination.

CDR3 nucleotides: TGCAGCGTTGGGTCAGGGGGCTATGGCTACACCTTC. This gives the protein CSVGSGGYGYTF. The chain links TRBV29-1 to TRBJ1-2; the match to TRBD1 covers 7 bases. CDR1 is SQVTM, CDR2 ANQGSEA, per germline. CDR3 length: 12 amino acids. V trimming: 4 bases; J trimming: 4 bases; junction bases outside the gene matches: 3.